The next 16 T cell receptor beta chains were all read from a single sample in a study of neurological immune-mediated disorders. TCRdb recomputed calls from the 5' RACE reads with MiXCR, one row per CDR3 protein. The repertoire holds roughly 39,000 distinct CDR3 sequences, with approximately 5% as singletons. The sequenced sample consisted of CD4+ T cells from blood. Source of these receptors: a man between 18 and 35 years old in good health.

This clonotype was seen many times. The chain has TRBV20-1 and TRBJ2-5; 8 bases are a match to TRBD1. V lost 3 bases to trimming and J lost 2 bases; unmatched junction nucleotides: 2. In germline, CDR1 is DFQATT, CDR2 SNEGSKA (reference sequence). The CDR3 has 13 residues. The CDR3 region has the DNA TGCAGTGCTAGCGGACAGGGACAAGAGACCCAGTACTTC. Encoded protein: CSASGQGQETQYF.

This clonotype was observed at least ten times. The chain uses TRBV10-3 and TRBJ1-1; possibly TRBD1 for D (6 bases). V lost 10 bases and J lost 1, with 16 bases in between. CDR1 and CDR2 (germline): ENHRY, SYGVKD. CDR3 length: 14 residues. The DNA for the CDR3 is TGTGCCACCCAGGGTGGACAGACGAACACTGAAGCTTTCTTT. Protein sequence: CATQGGQTNTEAFF.

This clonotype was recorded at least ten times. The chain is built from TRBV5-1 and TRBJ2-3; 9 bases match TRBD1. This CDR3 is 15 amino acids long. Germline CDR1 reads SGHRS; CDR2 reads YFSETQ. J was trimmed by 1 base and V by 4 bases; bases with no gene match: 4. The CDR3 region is CASSQYRGRTDTQYF. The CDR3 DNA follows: TGCGCCAGCAGCCAATACAGGGGGCGCACAGATACGCAGTATTTT.

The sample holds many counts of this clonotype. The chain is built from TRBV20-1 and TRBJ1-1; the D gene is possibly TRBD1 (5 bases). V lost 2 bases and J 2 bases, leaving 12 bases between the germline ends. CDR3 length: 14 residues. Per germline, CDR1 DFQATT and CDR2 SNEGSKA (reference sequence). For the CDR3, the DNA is TGCAGTGCTAGACCGGGGGATTATAACACTGAAGCTTTCTTT. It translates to CSARPGDYNTEAFF.

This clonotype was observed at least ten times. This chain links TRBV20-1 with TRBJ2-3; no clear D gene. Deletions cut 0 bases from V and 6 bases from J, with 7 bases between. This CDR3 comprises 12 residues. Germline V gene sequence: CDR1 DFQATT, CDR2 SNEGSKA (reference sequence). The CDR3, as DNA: TGCAGTGCTAGAGACGAGGTGGATACGCAGTATTTT. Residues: CSARDEVDTQYF.

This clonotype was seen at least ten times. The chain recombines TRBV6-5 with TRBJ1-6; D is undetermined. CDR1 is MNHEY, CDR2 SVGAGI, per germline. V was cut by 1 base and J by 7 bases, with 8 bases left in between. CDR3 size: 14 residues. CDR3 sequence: CASSYWLGNSPLHF. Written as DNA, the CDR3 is TGTGCCAGCAGTTACTGGCTCGGGAATTCACCCCTCCACTTT.

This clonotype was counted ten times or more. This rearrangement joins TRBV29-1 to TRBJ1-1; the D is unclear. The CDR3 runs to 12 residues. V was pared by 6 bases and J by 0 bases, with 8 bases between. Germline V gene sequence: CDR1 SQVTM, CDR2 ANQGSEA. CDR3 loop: CSVKILNTEAFF. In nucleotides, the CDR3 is TGCAGCGTCAAAATATTGAACACTGAAGCTTTCTTT.

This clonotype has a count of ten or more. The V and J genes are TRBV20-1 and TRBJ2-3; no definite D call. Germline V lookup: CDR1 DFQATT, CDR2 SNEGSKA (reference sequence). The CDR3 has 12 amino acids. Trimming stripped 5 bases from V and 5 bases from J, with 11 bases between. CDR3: CSALTTRDTQYF. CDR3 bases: TGCAGTGCTCTAACGACTCGAGATACGCAGTATTTT.

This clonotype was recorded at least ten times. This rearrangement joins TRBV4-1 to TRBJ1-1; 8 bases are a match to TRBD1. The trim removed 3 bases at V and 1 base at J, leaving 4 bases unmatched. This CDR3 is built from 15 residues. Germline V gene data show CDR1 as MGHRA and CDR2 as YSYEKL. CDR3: CASSHHGQGNTEAFF. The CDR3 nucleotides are TGCGCCAGCAGCCACCACGGACAGGGGAACACTGAAGCTTTCTTT.

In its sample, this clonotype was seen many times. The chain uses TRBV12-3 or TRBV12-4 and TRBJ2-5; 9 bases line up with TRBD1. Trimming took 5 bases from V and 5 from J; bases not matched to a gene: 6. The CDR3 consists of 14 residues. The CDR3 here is CASSLTGGAETQYF. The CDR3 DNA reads TGTGCCAGCAGTCTCACAGGGGGCGCGGAGACCCAGTACTTC.

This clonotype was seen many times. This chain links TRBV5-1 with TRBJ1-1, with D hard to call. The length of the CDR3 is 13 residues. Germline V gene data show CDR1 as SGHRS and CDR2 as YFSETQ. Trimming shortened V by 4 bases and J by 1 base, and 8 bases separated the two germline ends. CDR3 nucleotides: TGCGCCAGCAGCAGGACTCAGAACACTGAAGCTTTCTTT. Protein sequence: CASSRTQNTEAFF. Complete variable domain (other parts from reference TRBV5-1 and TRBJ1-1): KAGVTQTPRYLIKTRGQQVTLSCSPISGHRSVSWYQQTPGQGLQFLFEYFSETQRNKGNFPGRFSGRQFSNSRSEMNVSTLELGDSALYLCASSRTQNTEAFFGQGTRLTVV.

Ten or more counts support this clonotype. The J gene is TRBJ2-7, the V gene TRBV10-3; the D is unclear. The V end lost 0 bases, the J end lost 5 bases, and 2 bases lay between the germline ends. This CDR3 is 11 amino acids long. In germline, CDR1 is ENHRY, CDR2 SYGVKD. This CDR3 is CAISESHEQYF. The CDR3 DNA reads TGTGCCATCAGTGAGTCCCACGAGCAGTACTTC.

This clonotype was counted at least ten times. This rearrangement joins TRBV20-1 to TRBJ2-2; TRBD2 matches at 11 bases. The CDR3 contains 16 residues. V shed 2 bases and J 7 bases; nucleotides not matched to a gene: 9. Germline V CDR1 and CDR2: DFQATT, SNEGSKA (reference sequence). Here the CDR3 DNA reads TGCAGTGCTAGAAATTTCACCGGGACTAGCGGCGGGGAGCTGTTTTTT. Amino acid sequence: CSARNFTGTSGGELFF.

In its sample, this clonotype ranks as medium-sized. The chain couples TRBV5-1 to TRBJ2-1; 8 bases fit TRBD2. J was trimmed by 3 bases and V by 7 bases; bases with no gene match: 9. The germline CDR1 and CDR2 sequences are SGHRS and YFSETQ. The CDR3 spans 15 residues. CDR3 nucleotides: TGCGCCAGCGGAAACCCGGGACTAGGCTACAATGAGCAGTTCTTC. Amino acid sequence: CASGNPGLGYNEQFF.

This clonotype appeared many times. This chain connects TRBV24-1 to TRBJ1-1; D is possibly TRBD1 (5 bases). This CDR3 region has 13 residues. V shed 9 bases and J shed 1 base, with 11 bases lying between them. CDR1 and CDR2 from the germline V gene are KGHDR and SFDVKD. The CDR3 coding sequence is TGTGCCACCGCTCCCGGACAGAACACTGAAGCTTTCTTT. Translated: CATAPGQNTEAFF.

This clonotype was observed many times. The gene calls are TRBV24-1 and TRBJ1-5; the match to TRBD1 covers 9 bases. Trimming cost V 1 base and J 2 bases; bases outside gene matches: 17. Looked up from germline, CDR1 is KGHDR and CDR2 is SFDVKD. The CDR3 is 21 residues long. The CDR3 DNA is TGTGCCACCAGTGATTTAGAAGCGGACAGGGGAGCACGGAGGTGCAATCAGCCCCAGCATTTT. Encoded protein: CATSDLEADRGARRCNQPQHF.